The present T cell receptor (beta chain) was sequenced within a study of CD8 T cells in ankylosing spondylitis. As concerns this clonotype: The antigen remains undetermined.

MiXCR was run by TCRdb on the 5' RACE reads, yielding one entry per CDR3 protein. The table has under 250,000 distinct CDR3 sequences, roughly 26% seen once. Study findings and constraints: The study looked at matched synovial fluid samples from ankylosing spondylitis patients. Disease-linked clones were reported to be significantly enriched there. The study identified a TCR beta motif of roughly eight highly homologous variants that appeared characteristic of ankylosing spondylitis blood.

The ends lost 4 bases at V and 6 bases at J; junction bases unmatched: 9. CDR1 and CDR2 (germline): DFQATT, SNEGSKA (reference sequence). The length of the CDR3 is 14 residues. This TCR was recovered from a male donor with ankylosing spondylitis or in good health (not recorded which). V and J are TRBV20-1 and TRBJ2-3, with 8 bases matching TRBD1. The sample comprised blood, either unsorted or a sorted T cell fraction (not recorded which). This chain's CDR3 is CSAIDRGGADTQYF. DNA for the CDR3: TGCAGTGCTATTGACAGGGGAGGAGCGGATACGCAGTATTTT.